The TCR beta chain described here comes from a study of graft-versus-host responses after intestinal transplantation. In the study overall: As for transplant type, recipients had multivisceral, liver-intestinal, or isolated intestinal grafts. Notes on the study in general: Analysis identified GvH clones in recipient marrow, with some appearing first in ileum or blood. An association linked early post-transplant HvG declines with peak circulating GvH clone levels. Patients with graft-donor T cell macrochimerism had high graft-versus-host to host-versus-graft clonal ratios in allografts.

In regard to this clone: No antigen is known for it.

Sequencing was performed with immunoSEQ multiplex PCR; in TCRdb, only in-frame clones are kept and a portion is missing. The sample shows 80,000 or so clones, approximately 92% of them seen only once. The sequenced sample was PBMCs, obtained 98 days after intestinal transplantation. The clonotype comes from a human patient who received an intestinal transplant, so some T cells may come from the graft donor.

The CDR3 here is CSVVVSYEQYF. The CDR3 DNA is TGCAGCGTTGTCGTTTCCTACGAGCAGTACTTC. The chain joins TRBV29-1 to TRBJ2-7; D not certain. The CDR3 totals 11 residues. The germline V gene encodes CDR1 SQVTM and CDR2 ANQGSEA. Trimming took off 4 bases at V and 1 base at J, with 5 bases between the two ends.